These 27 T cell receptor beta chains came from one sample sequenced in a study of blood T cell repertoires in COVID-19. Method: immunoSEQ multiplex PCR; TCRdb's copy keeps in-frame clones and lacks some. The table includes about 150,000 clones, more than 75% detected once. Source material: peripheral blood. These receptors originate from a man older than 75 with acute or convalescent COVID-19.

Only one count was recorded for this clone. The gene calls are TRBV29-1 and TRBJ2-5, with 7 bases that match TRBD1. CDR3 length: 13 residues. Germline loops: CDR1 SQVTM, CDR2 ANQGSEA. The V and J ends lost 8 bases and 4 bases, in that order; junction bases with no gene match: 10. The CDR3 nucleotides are TGCAGCACCAGACAAGGGGGCGGAGAGACCCAGTACTTC. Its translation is CSTRQGGGETQYF.

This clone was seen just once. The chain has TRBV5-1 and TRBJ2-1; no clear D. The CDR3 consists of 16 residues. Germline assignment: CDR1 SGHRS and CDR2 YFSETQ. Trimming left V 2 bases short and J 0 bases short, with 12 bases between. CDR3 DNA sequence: TGCGCCAGCAGCTTTGACACCCCGGCCTCCTACAATGAGCAGTTCTTC. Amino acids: CASSFDTPASYNEQFF.

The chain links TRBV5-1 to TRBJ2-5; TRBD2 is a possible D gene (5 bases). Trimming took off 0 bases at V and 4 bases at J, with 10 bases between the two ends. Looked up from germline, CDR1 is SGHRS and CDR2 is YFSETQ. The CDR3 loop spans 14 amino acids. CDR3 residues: CASSLGSEGETQYF. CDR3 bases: TGCGCCAGCAGCTTGGGTTCTGAGGGAGAGACCCAGTACTTC. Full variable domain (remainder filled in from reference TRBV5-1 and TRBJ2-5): KAGVTQTPRYLIKTRGQQVTLSCSPISGHRSVSWYQQTPGQGLQFLFEYFSETQRNKGNFPGRFSGRQFSNSRSEMNVSTLELGDSALYLCASSLGSEGETQYFGPGTRLLVL.

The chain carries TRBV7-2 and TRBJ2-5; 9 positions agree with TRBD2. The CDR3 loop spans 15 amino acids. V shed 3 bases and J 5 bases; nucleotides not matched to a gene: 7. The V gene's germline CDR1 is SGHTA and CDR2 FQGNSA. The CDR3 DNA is TGTGCCAGCAGCTTTCAGGGCGGGGGGGGCGAGACCCAGTACTTC. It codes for CASSFQGGGGETQYF.

The CDR3 here is CASSPDPRAGVREQYF. The CDR3 DNA sequence: TGTGCCAGCAGTCCGGACCCCCGAGCGGGAGTCCGCGAGCAGTACTTC. The chain combines TRBV27 with TRBJ2-7; 8 bases line up with TRBD2. Germline V CDR1 and CDR2: MNHEY, SMNVEV (reference sequence). The CDR3 sequence is 16 residues long. V dropped 5 bases and J dropped 6; count of bases not matched to a gene: 15.

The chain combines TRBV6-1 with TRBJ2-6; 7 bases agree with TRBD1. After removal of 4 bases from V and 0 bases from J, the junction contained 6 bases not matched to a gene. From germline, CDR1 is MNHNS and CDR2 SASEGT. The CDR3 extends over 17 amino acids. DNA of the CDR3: TGTGCCAGCAGTGCCAGGGGGATCTACTCTGGGGCCAACGTCCTGACTTTC. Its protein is CASSARGIYSGANVLTF.

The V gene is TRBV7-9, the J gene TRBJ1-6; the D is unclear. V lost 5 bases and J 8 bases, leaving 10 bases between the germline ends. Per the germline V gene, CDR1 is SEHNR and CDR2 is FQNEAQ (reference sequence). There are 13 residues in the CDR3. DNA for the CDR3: TGTGCCAGCAGCCGAGGAACGGATTCACCCCTCCACTTT. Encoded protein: CASSRGTDSPLHF.

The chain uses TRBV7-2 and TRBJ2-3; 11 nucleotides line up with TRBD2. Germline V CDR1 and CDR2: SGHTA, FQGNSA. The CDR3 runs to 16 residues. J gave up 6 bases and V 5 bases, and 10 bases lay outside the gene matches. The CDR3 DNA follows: TGTGCCAGCAGCCCGAGAACTAGCGGGGGAAAGGATACGCAGTATTTT. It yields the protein CASSPRTSGGKDTQYF.

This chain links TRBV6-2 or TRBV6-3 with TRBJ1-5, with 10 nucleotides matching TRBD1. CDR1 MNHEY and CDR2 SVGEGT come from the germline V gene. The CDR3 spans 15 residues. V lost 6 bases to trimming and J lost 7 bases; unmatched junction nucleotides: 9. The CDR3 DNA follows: TGTGCCAGCAGCAGACAGGGGGCGCCGGGGCAGCCCCAGCATTTT. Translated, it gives CASSRQGAPGQPQHF.

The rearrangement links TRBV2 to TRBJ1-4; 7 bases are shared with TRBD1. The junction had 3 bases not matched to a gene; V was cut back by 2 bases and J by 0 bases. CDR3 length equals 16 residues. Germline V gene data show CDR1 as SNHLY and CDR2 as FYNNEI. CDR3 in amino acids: CASSEWGQSTNEKLFF. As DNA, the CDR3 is TGTGCCAGCAGTGAATGGGGACAGTCAACTAATGAAAAACTGTTTTTT.

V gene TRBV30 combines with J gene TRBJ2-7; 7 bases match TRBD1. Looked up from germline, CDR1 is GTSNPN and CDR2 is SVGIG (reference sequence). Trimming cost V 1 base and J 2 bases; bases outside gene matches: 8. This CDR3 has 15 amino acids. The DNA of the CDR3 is TGTGCCTGGAGTGCGCCGGGACAGACGACCTACGAGCAGTACTTC. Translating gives CAWSAPGQTTYEQYF.

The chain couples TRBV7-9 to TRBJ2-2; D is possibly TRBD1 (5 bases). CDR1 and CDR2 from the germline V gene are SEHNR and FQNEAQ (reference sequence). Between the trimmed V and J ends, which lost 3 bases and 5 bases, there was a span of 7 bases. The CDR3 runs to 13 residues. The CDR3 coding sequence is TGTGCCAGCAGCTTGGCAGGGACCGGGGAGCTGTTTTTT. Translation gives CASSLAGTGELFF.

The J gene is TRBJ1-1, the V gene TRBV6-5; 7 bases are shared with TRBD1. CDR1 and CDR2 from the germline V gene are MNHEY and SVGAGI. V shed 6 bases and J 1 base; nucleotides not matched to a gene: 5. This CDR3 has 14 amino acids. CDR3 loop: CASSRRTGNTEAFF. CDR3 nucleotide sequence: TGTGCCAGCAGCCGCCGGACAGGGAACACTGAAGCTTTCTTT.

CDR3 DNA sequence: TGCGCCAGCAGCTTGCAGGGAGGCACCGGGGAGCTGTTTTTT. Translation gives CASSLQGGTGELFF. This chain connects TRBV5-1 to TRBJ2-2, with a possible D match to TRBD2 (6 bases). This CDR3 is 14 amino acids long. The germline V and J ends were trimmed by 1 base and 4 bases, with 8 bases remaining between them. CDR1 SGHRS and CDR2 YFSETQ come from the germline V gene. Using reference TRBV5-1 and TRBJ2-2 for the parts outside the CDR3, the full variable domain is KAGVTQTPRYLIKTRGQQVTLSCSPISGHRSVSWYQQTPGQGLQFLFEYFSETQRNKGNFPGRFSGRQFSNSRSEMNVSTLELGDSALYLCASSLQGGTGELFFGEGSRLTVL.

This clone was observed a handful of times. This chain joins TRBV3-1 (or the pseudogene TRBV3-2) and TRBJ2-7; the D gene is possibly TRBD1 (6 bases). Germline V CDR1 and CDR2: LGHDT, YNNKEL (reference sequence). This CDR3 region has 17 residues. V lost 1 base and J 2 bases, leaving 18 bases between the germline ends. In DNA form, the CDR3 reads TGTGCCAGCAGCCAAGCGCGGTCCGCCGGACAGACCTACGAGCAGTACTTC. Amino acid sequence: CASSQARSAGQTYEQYF.

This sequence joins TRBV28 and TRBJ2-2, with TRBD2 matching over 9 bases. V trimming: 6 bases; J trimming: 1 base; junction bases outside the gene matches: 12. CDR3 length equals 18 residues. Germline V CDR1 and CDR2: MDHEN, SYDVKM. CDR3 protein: CASSRLSLAGKNTGELFF. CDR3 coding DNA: TGTGCCAGCAGCCGTCTTAGTCTAGCGGGGAAGAACACCGGGGAGCTGTTTTTT.

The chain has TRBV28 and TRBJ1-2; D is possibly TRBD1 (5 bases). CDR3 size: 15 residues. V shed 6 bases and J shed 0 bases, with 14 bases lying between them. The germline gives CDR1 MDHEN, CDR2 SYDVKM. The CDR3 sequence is CASRAPGQTNYGYTF. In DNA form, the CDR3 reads TGTGCCAGCAGGGCTCCAGGGCAAACTAACTATGGCTACACCTTC.

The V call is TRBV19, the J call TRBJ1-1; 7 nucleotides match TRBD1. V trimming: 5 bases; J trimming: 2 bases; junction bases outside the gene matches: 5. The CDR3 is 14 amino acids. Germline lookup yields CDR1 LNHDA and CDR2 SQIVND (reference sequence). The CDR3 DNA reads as TGTGCCAGTAGTCCCGGGACAGTTAACACTGAAGCTTTCTTT. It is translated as CASSPGTVNTEAFF.

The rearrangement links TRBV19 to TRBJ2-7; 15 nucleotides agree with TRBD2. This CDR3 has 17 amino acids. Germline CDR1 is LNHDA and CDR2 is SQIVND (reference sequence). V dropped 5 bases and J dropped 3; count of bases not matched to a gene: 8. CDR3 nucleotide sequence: TGTGCCAGTAGTTCTACGGGACTAGCGGGGGGCGGCTACGAGCAGTACTTC. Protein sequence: CASSSTGLAGGGYEQYF.

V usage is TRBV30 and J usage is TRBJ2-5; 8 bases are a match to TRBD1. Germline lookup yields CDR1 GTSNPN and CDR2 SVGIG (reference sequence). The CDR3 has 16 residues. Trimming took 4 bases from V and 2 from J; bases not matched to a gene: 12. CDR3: CAWTALTGASQETQYF. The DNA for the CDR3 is TGTGCCTGGACCGCATTGACAGGGGCGAGTCAAGAGACCCAGTACTTC.

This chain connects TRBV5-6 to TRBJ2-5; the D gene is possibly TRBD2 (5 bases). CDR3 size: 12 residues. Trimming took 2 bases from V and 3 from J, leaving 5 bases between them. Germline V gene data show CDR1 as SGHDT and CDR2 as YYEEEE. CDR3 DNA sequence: TGTGCCAGCAGCTTACTAGAAGAGACCCAGTACTTC. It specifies CASSLLEETQYF.

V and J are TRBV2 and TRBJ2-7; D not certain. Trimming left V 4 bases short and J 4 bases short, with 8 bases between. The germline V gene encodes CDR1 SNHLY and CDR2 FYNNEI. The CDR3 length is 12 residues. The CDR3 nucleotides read TGTGCCAGCAGTGGTAGCCGGTACGAGCAGTACTTC. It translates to CASSGSRYEQYF.

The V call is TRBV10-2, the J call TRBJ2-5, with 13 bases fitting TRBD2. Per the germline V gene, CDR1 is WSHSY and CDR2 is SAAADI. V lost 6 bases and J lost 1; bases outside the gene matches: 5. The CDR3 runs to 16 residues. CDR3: CASSRTSGSPQETQYF. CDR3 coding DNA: TGCGCCAGCAGCAGGACTAGCGGGAGCCCCCAAGAGACCCAGTACTTC.

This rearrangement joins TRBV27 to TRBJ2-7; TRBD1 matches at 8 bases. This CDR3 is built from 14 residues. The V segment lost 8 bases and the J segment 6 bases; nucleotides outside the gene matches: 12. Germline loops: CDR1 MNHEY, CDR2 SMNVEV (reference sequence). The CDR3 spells CASRLGQAAGEQYF. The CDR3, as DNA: TGTGCCAGCCGTCTGGGACAGGCTGCGGGCGAGCAGTACTTC.

The CDR3 spells CATQGGPVQPQHF. CDR3 DNA sequence: TGTGCCACCCAGGGGGGCCCCGTTCAGCCCCAGCATTTT. The chain joins TRBV19 to TRBJ1-5; TRBD1 matches 7 bases. From germline, CDR1 is LNHDA and CDR2 SQIVND (reference sequence). The CDR3 sequence is 13 residues long. Losses at the gene ends were 10 bases for V and 6 bases for J; bases not matched to a gene: 9. The variable domain in full, completed from reference TRBV19 and TRBJ1-5, reads DGGITQSPKYLFRKEGQNVTLSCEQNLNHDAMYWYRQDPGQGLRLIYYSQIVNDFQKGDIAEGYSVSREKKESFPLTVTSAQKNPTAFYLCATQGGPVQPQHFGDGTRLSIL.

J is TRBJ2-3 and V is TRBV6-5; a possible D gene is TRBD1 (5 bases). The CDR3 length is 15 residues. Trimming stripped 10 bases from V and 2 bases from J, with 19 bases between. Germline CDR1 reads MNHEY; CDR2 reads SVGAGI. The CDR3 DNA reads TGTGCCACCGAACCAGGACATACCCTCACAGATACGCAGTATTTT. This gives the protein CATEPGHTLTDTQYF.

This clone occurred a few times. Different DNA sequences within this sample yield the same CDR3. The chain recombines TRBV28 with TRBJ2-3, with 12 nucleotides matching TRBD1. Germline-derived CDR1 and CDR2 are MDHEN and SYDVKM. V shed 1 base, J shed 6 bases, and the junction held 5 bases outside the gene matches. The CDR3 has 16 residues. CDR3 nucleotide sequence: TGTGCCAGCAGTTTATCCGGGACAGGGGGCCAGGATACGCAGTATTTT. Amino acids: CASSLSGTGGQDTQYF.